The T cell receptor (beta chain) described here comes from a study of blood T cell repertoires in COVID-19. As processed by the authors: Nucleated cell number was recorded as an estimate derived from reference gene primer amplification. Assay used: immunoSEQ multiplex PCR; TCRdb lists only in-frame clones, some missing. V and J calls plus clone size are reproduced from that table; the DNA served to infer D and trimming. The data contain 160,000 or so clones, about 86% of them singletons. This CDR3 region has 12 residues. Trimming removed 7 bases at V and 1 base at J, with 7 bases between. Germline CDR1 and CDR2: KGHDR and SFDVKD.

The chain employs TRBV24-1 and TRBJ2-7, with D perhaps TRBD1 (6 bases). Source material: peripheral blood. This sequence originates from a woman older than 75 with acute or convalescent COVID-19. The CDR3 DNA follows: TGTGCCACCAGACAGGGTTCCTACGAGCAGTACTTC. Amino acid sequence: CATRQGSYEQYF.